Listed below are T cell receptor beta chains from one sample, sequenced in a study of blood T cell repertoires in COVID-19. Clones were sequenced by immunoSEQ multiplex PCR, and TCRdb holds only the in-frame ones, with some missing. The sample holds approximately 280,000 clones, approximately 91% seen once. Sequences were obtained from peripheral blood. All receptors come from a man aged 45-60 years with acute or convalescent COVID-19. The CDR3 runs from the conserved cysteine through the conserved F or W.

TRBV5-4 CASSRVVEASINNIQYF
TRBV5-6 CASSLVANTIYF
TRBV3-1/TRBV3-2 CASSLDGTPYNEQFF
TRBV3-1/TRBV3-2 CASSQGPQGEKGLFF
TRBV3-1/TRBV3-2 CASSLPGLAPGELFF
TRBV10-3 CAISRTSTDTQYF
TRBV30 CAWSGTESNQPQHF
TRBV12-3/TRBV12-4 CASSGTSRRQFF
TRBV6-5 CASTQTGGEAFF
TRBV25-1 CASSVQGRGTDTQYF
TRBV19 CASSKQGSANYGYTF
TRBV29-1 CSTLTAGGWSSTDTQYF
TRBV3-1/TRBV3-2 CASSQYVTGELFF
TRBV12-2 CASRSKDRIRDTQYF
TRBV12-3/TRBV12-4 CASSFETSYTF
TRBV5-5 CASSLATWAGGTNQPQHF
TRBV30 CAWTTGVGNQPQHF
TRBV7-9 CASSLEAGTYEQYF
TRBV30 CAWSVSGTGYSPLHF
TRBV11-2 CASSRVGPGELFF
TRBV6-6 CASLAGGTQYF
TRBV11-1 CASSFDRESGYTF
TRBV25-1 CASNSGVEPQHF
TRBV30 CAWKGQEVGRTEAFF
TRBV9 CASSVGGSGSEQYF
TRBV6-5 CASTARTGTQPQHF
TRBV27 CASSLGPTGTHEQYF
TRBV19 CASTGQLFYGYTF
TRBV6-6 CASTSGTSSEQYF
TRBV20-1 CSASKRETQYF
TRBV7-2 CASSSPDRRNYGYTF
TRBV5-1 CASSLGLAGDWGDTQYF
TRBV19 CASSIVTMNTEAFF
TRBV5-5 CASSPLLAGGLDEQFF
TRBV6-5 CASLGTSGFQETQYF
TRBV7-6 CASSSAGGGPYEQYF
TRBV6-5 CASSTEGVNTEAFF
TRBV18 CASSPTGSNYGYTF
TRBV27 CATPLVRGGTEAFF
TRBV5-1 CASSWTSGGADTQYF
TRBV3-1/TRBV3-2 CASSQVGLTNSPLHF
TRBV6-4 CASLPRWDKKNIQYF
TRBV27 CASSPLPPLAGRFTGELFF
TRBV9 CASSSEGQFSNQPQHF
TRBV10-1 CASSEAGGGSLHF
TRBV5-6 CASSLRDRGHGYTF
TRBV19 CASSIEGTGWDGYTF
TRBV12-3/TRBV12-4 CASSLGSDHGYTF
TRBV9 CASSVGGERGETQYF
TRBV2 CASSTQGNTEAFF
TRBV19 CASSIDRQETQYF
TRBV5-6 CASSLEVRPYSGNTIYF
TRBV12-3/TRBV12-4 CASSRGLSSALHF
TRBV27 CASMEAGKGEQYF
TRBV27 CAIRDVGRNEQFF
TRBV10-1 CASSRGVNQPQHF
TRBV5-1 CASSAGTGEDEQYF